Shown below are 8 T cell receptor beta chains from a single sample sequenced in a study of control samples from healthy donors and cancer patients. Measured with immunoSEQ multiplex PCR; TCRdb has only the in-frame clones, and not every one. The data contain about 140,000 clones, less than 90% of them singletons. Specimen: blood. These receptors were obtained from a woman under 40 in good health.

This chain connects TRBV10-2 to TRBJ2-3; 9 bases line up with TRBD2. The CDR3 contains 14 residues. From germline, CDR1 is WSHSY and CDR2 SAAADI. Trimming took 5 bases from V and 4 from J; bases not matched to a gene: 4. CDR3 loop: CASSYSGGSDTQYF. The CDR3 DNA sequence: TGCGCCAGCAGTTACAGCGGGGGGTCAGATACGCAGTATTTT.

The chain uses TRBV14 and TRBJ2-3; D ambiguous. This CDR3 is 16 amino acids long. CDR1 is SGHDN, CDR2 FVKESK, per germline. Trimming left V 3 bases short and J 3 bases short, with 16 bases between. The DNA of the CDR3 is TGTGCCAGCAGCCAGGCTCGGCCCCAACGTACAGATACGCAGTATTTT. This encodes CASSQARPQRTDTQYF.

The chain recombines TRBV7-3 with TRBJ2-2, with TRBD2 identical over 7 bases. The CDR3 sequence is 17 residues long. J was trimmed by 4 bases and V by 2 bases; bases with no gene match: 10. Germline CDR1 and CDR2: SGHTA and FQGTGA. The CDR3 sequence is CASSLSRGGRGTGELFF. The CDR3 bases are TGTGCCAGCAGCTTATCGCGCGGCGGGAGAGGCACCGGGGAGCTGTTTTTT.

V usage is TRBV6-6 and J usage is TRBJ2-5; D remains unclear. The CDR3 runs to 14 residues. With 4 bases removed from V and 2 bases from J, the gap between germline ends came to 11 bases. Germline CDR1 and CDR2: MNHNY and SVGAGI (reference sequence). The CDR3 DNA reads as TGTGCCAGCAGTTTCCCCGGTGCGCAAGAGACCCAGTACTTC. Amino acid sequence: CASSFPGAQETQYF.

The chain has TRBV12-3 or TRBV12-4 and TRBJ2-7, with a possible D match to TRBD1 (6 bases). This CDR3 is built from 13 residues. Trimming took off 8 bases at V and 3 bases at J, with 14 bases between the two ends. The CDR3 spells CASFRDTNYEQYF. CDR3 bases: TGTGCCAGCTTCCGGGACACAAACTACGAGCAGTACTTC.

CDR3 bases: TGTGCTAGTGGTTTGGTACCAGACGGGACCCCCTCCTACAATGAGCAGTTCTTC. This gives the protein CASGLVPDGTPSYNEQFF. The chain couples TRBV12-5 to TRBJ2-1; perhaps D is TRBD1 or TRBD2 (5 bases each). Germline V CDR1 and CDR2: LGHNT, FRNRAP. V was shortened by 0 bases and J by 0 bases, with 15 bases between the two germline ends. The CDR3 spans 18 residues.

The V gene is TRBV28, the J gene TRBJ1-2; D unresolved. CDR3 size: 13 residues. Looked up from germline, CDR1 is MDHEN and CDR2 is SYDVKM. Trimming removed 2 bases at V and 8 bases at J, with 12 bases between. The chain's CDR3 is CASSLAEPLGYTF. In DNA, the CDR3 is TGTGCCAGCAGTTTAGCGGAGCCGCTGGGCTACACCTTC.

The rearrangement joins TRBV7-2 to TRBJ1-2, with D perhaps TRBD1 (6 bases). Trimming took 5 bases from V and 6 from J, leaving 13 bases between them. CDR3 length: 13 amino acids. Germline loops: CDR1 SGHTA, CDR2 FQGNSA. The CDR3 DNA reads TGTGCCAGCAGCCAAGACAGGAGAAATGGCTACACCTTC. Residues: CASSQDRRNGYTF.